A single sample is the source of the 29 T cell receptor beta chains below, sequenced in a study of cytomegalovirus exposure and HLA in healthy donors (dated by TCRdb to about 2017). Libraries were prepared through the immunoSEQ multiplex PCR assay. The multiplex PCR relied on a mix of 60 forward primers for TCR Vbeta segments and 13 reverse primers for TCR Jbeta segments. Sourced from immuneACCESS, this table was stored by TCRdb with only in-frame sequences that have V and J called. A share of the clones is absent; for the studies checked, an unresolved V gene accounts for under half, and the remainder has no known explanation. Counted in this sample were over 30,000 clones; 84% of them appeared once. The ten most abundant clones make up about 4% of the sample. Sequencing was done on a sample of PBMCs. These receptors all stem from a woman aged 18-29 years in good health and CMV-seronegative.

The CDR3, as DNA: TGTGCCAGCAGTGAAGCAGGGAATCTGGGAAACATTCAGTACTTC. The encoded protein is CASSEAGNLGNIQYF. The chain joins TRBV25-1 to TRBJ2-4; possibly TRBD1 for D (5 bases). This CDR3 region has 15 residues. CDR1 MGHDK and CDR2 SYGVNS come from the germline V gene. The V gene lost 2 bases and the J gene lost 6 bases, with 14 bases spanning the gap.

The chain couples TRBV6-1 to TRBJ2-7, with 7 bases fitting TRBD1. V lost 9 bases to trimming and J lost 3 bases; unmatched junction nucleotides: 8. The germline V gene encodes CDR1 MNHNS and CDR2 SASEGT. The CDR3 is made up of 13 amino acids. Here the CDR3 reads CASTGQISYEQYF. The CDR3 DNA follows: TGTGCCAGTACGGGACAGATCAGCTACGAGCAGTACTTC.

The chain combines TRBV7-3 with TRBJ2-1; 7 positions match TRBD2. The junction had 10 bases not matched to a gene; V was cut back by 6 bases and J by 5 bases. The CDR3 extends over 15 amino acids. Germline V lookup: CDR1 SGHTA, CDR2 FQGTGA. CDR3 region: CASSKTGLENNEQFF. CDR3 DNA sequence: TGTGCCAGCAGTAAAACCGGACTAGAGAACAATGAGCAGTTCTTC.

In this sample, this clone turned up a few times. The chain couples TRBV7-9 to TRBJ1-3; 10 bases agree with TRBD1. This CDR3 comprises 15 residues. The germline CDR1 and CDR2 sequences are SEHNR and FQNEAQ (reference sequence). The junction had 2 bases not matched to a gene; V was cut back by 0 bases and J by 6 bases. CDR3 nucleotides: TGTGCCAGCAGCTTAGCCGGGACAGGGGAAAACACCATATATTTT. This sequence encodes CASSLAGTGENTIYF.

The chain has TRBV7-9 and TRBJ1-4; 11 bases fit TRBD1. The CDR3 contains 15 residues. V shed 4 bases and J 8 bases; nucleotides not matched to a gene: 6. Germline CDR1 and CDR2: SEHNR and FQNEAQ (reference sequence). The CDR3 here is CASSSSGTGGEKLFF. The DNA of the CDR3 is TGTGCCAGCAGCTCGTCCGGGACAGGGGGGGAAAAACTGTTTTTT.

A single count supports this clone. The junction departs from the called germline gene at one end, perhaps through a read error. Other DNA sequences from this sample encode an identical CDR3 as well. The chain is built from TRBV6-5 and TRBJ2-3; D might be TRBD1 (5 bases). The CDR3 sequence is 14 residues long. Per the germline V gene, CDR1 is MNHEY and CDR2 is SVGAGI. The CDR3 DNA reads TGCGCCAGCAGTCCAGGGTCAGAAGGATATACGCAGTATTTT. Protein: CASSPGSEGYTQYF.

The CDR3 sequence: CASSEGEGEGNQPQHF. CDR3 in DNA: TGTGCCAGCAGTGAAGGGGAGGGGGAAGGCAATCAGCCCCAGCATTTT. The rearrangement uses TRBV25-1 and TRBJ1-5, with D maybe TRBD1 (6 bases). Trimming shortened V by 2 bases and J by 2 bases, and 13 bases separated the two germline ends. The CDR3 runs 16 residues. Germline V gene data show CDR1 as MGHDK and CDR2 as SYGVNS.

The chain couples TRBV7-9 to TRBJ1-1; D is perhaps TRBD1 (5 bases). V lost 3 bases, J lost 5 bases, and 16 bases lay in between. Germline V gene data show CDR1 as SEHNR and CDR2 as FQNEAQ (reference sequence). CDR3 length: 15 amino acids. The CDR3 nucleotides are TGTGCCAGCAGCTTCTCGTTCAGGGAAGGTACTGAAGCTTTCTTT. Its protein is CASSFSFREGTEAFF.

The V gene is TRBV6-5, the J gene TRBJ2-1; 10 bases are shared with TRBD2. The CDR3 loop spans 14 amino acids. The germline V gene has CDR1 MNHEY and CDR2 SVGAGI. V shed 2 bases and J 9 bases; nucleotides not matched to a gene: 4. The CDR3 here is CASSYQREGPEQFF. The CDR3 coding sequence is TGTGCCAGCAGTTACCAGCGGGAGGGCCCTGAGCAGTTCTTC.

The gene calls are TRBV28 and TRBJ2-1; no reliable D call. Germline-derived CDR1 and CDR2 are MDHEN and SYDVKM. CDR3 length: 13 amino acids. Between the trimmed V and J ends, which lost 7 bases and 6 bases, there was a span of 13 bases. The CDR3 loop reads CASTTDNPNEQFF. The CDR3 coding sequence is TGTGCCAGCACAACCGACAATCCCAATGAGCAGTTCTTC.

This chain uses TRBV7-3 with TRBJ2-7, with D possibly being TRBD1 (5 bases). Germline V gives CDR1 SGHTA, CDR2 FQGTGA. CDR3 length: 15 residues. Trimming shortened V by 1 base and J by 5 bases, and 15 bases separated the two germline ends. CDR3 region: CASSLNMAGPHEQYF. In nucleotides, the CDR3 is TGTGCCAGCAGCTTAAATATGGCAGGGCCACACGAGCAGTACTTC.

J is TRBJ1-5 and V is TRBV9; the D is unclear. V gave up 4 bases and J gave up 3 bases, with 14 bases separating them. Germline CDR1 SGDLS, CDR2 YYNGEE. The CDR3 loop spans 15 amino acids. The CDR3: CASSPHGNFNQPQHF. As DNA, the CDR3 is TGTGCCAGCAGCCCCCACGGGAACTTCAATCAGCCCCAGCATTTT.

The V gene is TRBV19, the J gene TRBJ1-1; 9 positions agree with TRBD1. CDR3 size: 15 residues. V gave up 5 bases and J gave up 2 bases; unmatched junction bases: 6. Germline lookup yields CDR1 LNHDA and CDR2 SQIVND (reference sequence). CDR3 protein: CASSPQGAGNTEAFF. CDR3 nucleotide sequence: TGTGCCAGTAGTCCACAGGGGGCCGGTAACACTGAAGCTTTCTTT. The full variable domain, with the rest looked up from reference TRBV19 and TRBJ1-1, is DGGITQSPKYLFRKEGQNVTLSCEQNLNHDAMYWYRQDPGQGLRLIYYSQIVNDFQKGDIAEGYSVSREKKESFPLTVTSAQKNPTAFYLCASSPQGAGNTEAFFGQGTRLTVV.

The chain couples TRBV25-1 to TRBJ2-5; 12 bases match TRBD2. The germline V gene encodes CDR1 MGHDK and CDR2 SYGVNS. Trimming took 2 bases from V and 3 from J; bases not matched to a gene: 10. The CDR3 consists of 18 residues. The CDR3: CASSELTSGGLSEETQYF. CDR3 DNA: TGTGCCAGCAGTGAACTGACTAGCGGGGGCCTATCTGAAGAGACCCAGTACTTC.

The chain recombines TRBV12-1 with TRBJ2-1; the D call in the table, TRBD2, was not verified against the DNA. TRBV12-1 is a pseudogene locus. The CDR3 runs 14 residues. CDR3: CASSFSSGVNEQFF. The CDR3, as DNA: TGTGCCAGCAGCTTCTCTAGCGGGGTCAATGAGCAGTTCTTC.

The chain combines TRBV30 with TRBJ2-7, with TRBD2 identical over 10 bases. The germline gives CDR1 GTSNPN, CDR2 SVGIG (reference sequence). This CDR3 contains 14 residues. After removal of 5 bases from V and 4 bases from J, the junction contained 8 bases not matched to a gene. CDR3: CAWGGAGGPYEQYF. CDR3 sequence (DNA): TGTGCCTGGGGGGGAGCGGGAGGGCCATACGAGCAGTACTTC.

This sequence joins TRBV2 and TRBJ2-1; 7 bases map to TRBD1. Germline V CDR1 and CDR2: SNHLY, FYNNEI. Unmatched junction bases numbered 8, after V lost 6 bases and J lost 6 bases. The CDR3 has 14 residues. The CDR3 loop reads CASRRDSLINEQFF. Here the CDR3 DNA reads TGTGCCAGCAGGAGGGACAGCTTAATCAATGAGCAGTTCTTC.

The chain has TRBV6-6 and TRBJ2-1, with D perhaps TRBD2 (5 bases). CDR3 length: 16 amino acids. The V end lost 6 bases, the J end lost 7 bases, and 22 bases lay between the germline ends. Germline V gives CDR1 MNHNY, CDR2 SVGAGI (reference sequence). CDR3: CASSSRAPAGGNEQFF. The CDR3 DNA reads TGTGCCAGCAGCTCGCGGGCTCCCGCCGGCGGAAATGAGCAGTTCTTC.

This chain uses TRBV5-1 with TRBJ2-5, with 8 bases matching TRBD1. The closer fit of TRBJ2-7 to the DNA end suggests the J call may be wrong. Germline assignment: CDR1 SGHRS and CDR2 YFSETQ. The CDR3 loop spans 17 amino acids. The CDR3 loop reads CASSDGRLTGVTYEQYF. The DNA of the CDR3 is TGCGCCAGCAGCGATGGCCGATTGACAGGGGTCACCTACGAGCAGTACTTC.

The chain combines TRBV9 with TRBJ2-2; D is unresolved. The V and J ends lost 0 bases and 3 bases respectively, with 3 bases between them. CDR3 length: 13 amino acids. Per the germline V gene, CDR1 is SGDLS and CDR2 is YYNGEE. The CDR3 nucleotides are TGTGCCAGCAGCGTAGCGTACACCGGGGAGCTGTTTTTT. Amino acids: CASSVAYTGELFF.

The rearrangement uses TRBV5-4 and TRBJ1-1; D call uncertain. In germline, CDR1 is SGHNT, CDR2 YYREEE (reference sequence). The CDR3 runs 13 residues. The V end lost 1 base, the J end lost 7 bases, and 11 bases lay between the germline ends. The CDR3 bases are TGTGCCAGCAGCTTGTCAGGATTTGGTGAAGCTTTCTTT. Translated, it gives CASSLSGFGEAFF.

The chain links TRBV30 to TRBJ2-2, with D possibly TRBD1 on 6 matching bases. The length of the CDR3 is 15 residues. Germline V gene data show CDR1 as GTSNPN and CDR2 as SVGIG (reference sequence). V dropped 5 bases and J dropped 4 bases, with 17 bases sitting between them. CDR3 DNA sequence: TGTGCCTGGTCCGCCCTGGGGGCCTCCACCGGGGAGCTGTTTTTT. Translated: CAWSALGASTGELFF.

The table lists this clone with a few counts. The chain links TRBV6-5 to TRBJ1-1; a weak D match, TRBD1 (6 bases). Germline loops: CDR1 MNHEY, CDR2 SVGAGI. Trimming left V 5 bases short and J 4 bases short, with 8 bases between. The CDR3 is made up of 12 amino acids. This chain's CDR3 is CASSLQGTEAFF. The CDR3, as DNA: TGTGCCAGCAGTCTACAGGGCACTGAAGCTTTCTTT.

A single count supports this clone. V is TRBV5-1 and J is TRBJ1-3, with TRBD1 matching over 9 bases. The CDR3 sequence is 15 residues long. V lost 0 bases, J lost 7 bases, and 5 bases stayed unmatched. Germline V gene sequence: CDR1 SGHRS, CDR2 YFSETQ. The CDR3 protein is CASSLDEDRGNTIYF. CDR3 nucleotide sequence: TGCGCCAGCAGCTTGGACGAGGACAGGGGTAACACCATATATTTT.

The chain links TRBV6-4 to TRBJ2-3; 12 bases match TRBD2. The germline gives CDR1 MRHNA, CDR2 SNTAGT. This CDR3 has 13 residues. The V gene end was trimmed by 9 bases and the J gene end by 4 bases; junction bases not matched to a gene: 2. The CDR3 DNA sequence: TGTGCCAGTCGGACTAGCGGGGCAGATACGCAGTATTTT. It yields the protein CASRTSGADTQYF.

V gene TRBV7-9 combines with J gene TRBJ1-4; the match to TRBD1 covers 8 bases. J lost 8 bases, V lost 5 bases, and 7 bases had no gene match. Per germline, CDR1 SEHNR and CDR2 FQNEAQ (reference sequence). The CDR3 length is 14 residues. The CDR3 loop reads CASSRQGLGEKLFF. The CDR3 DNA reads TGTGCCAGCAGCCGACAGGGGCTCGGAGAAAAACTGTTTTTT.

This CDR3 reads CASSERDSAWGNEQFF. CDR3 DNA sequence: TGCGCCAGCAGCGAGAGAGACAGTGCCTGGGGCAATGAGCAGTTCTTC. V is TRBV5-1 and J is TRBJ2-1; TRBD1 might be the D (5 bases). Germline V gene lookup returns CDR1 SGHRS and CDR2 YFSETQ. The V gene lost 4 bases and the J gene lost 6 bases, with 20 bases spanning the gap. The CDR3 contains 16 residues.

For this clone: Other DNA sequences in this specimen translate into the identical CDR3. The CDR3 reads CASSQDGQGPNTEAFF. Written as DNA, the CDR3 is TGCGCCAGCAGCCAAGACGGGCAGGGCCCGAACACTGAAGCTTTCTTT. The chain couples TRBV4-3 to TRBJ1-1, with a possible D match to TRBD1 (5 bases). This CDR3 has 16 residues. The germline CDR1 and CDR2 sequences are LGHNA and YSLEER. The V end lost 0 bases, the J end lost 1 base, and 12 bases lay between the germline ends.

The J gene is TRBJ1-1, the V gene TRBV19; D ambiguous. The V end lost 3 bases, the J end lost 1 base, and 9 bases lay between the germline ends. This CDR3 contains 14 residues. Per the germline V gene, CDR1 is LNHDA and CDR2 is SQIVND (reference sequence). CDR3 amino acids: CASSMAYPNTEAFF. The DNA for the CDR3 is TGTGCCAGTAGTATGGCATACCCGAACACTGAAGCTTTCTTT. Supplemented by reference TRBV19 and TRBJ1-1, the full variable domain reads DGGITQSPKYLFRKEGQNVTLSCEQNLNHDAMYWYRQDPGQGLRLIYYSQIVNDFQKGDIAEGYSVSREKKESFPLTVTSAQKNPTAFYLCASSMAYPNTEAFFGQGTRLTVV.